The clone carrying this T cell receptor beta chain has a count of ten or more. Antigen: not known. Using 10%, 30% or 50% RNA, naive CD8 libraries were derived from around 20,000 to 1,000,000 sorted cells. Sorting recovered naive CD8 T cells on a CD8+CD4-CCR7+CD45RA+ profile. This record belongs to a study of molecular identifiers for immune sequencing clone quantification. TCRdb independently ran MiXCR on the PCR reads; one entry per CDR3 protein. The table lists under 600,000 distinct CDR3 sequences, over 20% of them singletons, with roughly 0.81% in the top ten. Findings and caveats of the study: Whereas naive cells kept under 1% of molecules in clones above 20 RNA copies, such clones held over 97% in effectors.

The CDR3 has 14 amino acids. Germline V gives CDR1 DFQATT, CDR2 SNEGSKA (reference sequence). Trimming left V 0 bases short and J 6 bases short, with 11 bases between. The TCR was taken from a human donor in good health. Some libraries in this study had Jurkat cell RNA spiked in. The chain couples TRBV20-1 to TRBJ2-2; TRBD2 is a possible D gene (6 bases). Sequencing used naive CD8+ T cells from blood, with Jurkat cell RNA spiked in. As for subset: FACS-sorted CD8+CD4-CCR7+CD45RA+ naive T cells. CDR3 amino acids: CSAREGGRAGELFF. The CDR3 DNA reads as TGCAGTGCTAGAGAGGGGGGACGGGCCGGGGAGCTGTTTTTT.